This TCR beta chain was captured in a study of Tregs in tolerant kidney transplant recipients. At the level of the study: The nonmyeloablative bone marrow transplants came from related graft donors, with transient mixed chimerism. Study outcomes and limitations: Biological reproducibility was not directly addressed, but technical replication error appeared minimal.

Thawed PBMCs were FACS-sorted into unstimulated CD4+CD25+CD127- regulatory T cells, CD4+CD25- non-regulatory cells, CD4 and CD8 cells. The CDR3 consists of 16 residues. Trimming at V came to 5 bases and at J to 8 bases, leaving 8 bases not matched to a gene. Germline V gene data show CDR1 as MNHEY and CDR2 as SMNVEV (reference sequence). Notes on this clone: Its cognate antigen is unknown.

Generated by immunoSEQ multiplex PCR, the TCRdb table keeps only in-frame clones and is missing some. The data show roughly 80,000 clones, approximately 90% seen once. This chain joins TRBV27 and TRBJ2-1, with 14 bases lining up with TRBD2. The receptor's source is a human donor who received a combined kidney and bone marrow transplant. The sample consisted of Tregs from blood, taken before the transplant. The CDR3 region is CASSLEGLAGADEQFF. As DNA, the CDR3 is TGTGCCAGCAGTCTGGAGGGACTAGCGGGAGCTGATGAGCAGTTCTTC.